The clone carrying this T cell receptor beta chain was seen only a few times. The source of the sample is a study of blood T cell repertoires in COVID-19. Study overall: Nucleic acid was either cDNA or gDNA, and it came from T cells, B-cell-depleted T cells, or PBMCs.

In the authors' workflow: How many nucleated cells were present was estimated from reference gene primer amplification. The data were produced by immunoSEQ multiplex PCR, yet TCRdb's version contains in-frame clones alone and is incomplete. The DNA was the basis for D and trimming; V, J and clone size are from that table. The repertoire holds 150,000 to 200,000 clones, with around 83% as singletons. This CDR3 contains 13 residues. The V end was cut by 8 bases, the J end by 3 bases, with 11 bases between. Germline lookup yields CDR1 SNHLY and CDR2 FYNNEI. The sequenced material came from peripheral blood. The chain carries TRBV2 and TRBJ2-1; perhaps TRBD1 as D (6 bases). This TCR was sampled from a woman aged 40 to 49 with acute or convalescent COVID-19. CDR3 loop: CASDRRYYNEQFF. In DNA, the CDR3 is TGTGCCAGCGACAGGCGATACTACAATGAGCAGTTCTTC.